Listed below are T cell receptor beta chains from one sample, sequenced in a study of blood T cell repertoires in COVID-19. Here immunoSEQ multiplex PCR was the method, and the copy in TCRdb shows in-frame clones only, minus some. Of nearly 95,000 clones listed, roughly 86% are singletons. Sample: peripheral blood. These receptors were obtained from a human donor with acute or convalescent COVID-19. The donor label of this sample is uncertain. Each CDR3 is given with its conserved first and last residue.

length,V,J,CDR3
14,TRBV2,TRBJ1-4,CASSETGVEEKLFF
17,TRBV7-4,TRBJ1-5,CASSLKAGIGVNQPQHF
15,TRBV27,TRBJ2-7,CASSSAGTDLYEQYF
13,TRBV27,TRBJ1-5,CASRGQGGQPQHF
13,TRBV6-5,TRBJ1-4,CASSGATNEKLFF
14,TRBV2,TRBJ1-4,CASSEGSYNEKLFF
15,TRBV7-2,TRBJ2-7,CASSPRTGSAYEQYF
15,TRBV28,TRBJ1-4,CASSLAGLTNEKLFF
11,TRBV29-1,TRBJ2-1,CSADTGSEQFF
15,TRBV23-1,TRBJ1-1,CASSRRGQTNTEAFF
16,TRBV18,TRBJ2-2,CASSLRDRVNTGELFF
14,TRBV5-6,TRBJ2-5,CASSFWDFKETQYF